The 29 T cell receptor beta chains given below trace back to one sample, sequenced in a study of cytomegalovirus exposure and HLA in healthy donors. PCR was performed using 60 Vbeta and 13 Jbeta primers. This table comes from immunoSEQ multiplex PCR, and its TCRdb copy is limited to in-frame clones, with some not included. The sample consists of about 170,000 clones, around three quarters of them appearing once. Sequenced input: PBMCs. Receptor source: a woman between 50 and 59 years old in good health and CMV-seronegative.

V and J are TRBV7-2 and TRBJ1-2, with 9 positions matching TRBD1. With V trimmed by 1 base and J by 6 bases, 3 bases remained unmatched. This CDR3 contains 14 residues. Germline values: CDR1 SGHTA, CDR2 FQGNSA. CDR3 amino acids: CASSLDRGLNGYTF. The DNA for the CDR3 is TGTGCCAGCAGCTTAGACAGGGGGCTGAATGGCTACACCTTC.

The CDR3 sequence: CASSVSGRTQYF. CDR3 coding DNA: TGTGCCAGCAGCGTAAGCGGGAGGACCCAGTATTTT. The chain joins TRBV9 to TRBJ2-3; 9 nucleotides match TRBD2. The CDR3 runs 12 residues. V was pared by 1 base and J by 12 bases, with 3 bases of the junction left unmatched. CDR1 SGDLS and CDR2 YYNGEE come from the germline V gene. The entire variable domain, with the rest obtained from reference TRBV9 and TRBJ2-3, is as follows: DSGVTQTPKHLITATGQRVTLRCSPRSGDLSVYWYQQSLDQGLQFLIQYYNGEERAKGNILERFSAQQFPDLHSELNLSSLELGDSALYFCASSVSGRTQYFGPGTRLTVL.

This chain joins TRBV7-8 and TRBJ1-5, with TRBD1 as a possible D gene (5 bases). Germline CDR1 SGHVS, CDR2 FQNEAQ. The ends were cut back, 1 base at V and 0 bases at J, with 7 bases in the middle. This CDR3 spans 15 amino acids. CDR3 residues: CASSLGDSSNQPQHF. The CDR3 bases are TGTGCCAGCAGCTTAGGTGACAGTAGCAATCAGCCCCAGCATTTT.

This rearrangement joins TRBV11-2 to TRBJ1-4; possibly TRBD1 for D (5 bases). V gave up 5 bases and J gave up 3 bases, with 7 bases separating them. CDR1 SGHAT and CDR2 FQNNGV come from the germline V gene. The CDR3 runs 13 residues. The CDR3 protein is CASSKGANEKLFF. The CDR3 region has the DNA TGTGCCAGCAGCAAAGGGGCTAATGAAAAACTGTTTTTT.

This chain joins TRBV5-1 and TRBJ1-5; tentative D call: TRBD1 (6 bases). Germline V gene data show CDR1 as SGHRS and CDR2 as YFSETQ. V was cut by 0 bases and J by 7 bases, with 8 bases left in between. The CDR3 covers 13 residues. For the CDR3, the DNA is TGCGCCAGCAGCTTGGCAGGGGACCAGCCCCAGCATTTT. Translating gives CASSLAGDQPQHF.

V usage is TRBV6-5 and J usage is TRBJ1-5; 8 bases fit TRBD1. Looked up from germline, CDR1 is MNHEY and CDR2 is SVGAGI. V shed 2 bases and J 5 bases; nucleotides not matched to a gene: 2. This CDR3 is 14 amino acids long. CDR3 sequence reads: CASSYGTGYQPQHF. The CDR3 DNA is TGTGCCAGCAGTTACGGGACAGGTTATCAGCCCCAGCATTTT.

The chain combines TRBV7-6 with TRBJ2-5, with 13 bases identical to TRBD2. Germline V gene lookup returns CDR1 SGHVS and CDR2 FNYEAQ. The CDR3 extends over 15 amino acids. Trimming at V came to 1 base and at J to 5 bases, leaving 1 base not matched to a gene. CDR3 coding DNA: TGTGCCAGCAGCTTAGGGACTAGCGGGAGCGAGACCCAGTACTTC. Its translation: CASSLGTSGSETQYF.

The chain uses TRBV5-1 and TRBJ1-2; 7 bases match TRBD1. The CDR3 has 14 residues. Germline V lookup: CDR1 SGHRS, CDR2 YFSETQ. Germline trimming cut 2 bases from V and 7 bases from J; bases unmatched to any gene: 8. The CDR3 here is CASSFSDRALGYTF. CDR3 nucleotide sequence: TGCGCCAGCAGCTTTTCCGACAGGGCTCTTGGCTACACCTTC.

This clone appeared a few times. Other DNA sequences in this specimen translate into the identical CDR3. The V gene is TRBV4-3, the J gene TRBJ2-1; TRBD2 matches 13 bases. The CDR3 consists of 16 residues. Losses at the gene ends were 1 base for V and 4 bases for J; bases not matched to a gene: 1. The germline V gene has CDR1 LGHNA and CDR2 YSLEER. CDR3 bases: TGCGCCAGCAGCCAAGGACTAGCGGGGGGTTACAATGAGCAGTTCTTC. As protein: CASSQGLAGGYNEQFF.

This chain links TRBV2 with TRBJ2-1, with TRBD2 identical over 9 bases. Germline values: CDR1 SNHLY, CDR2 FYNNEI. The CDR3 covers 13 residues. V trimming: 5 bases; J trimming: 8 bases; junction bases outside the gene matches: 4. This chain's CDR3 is CASSPGTSYEQFF. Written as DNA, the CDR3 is TGTGCCAGCAGTCCGGGGACTAGCTATGAGCAGTTCTTC.

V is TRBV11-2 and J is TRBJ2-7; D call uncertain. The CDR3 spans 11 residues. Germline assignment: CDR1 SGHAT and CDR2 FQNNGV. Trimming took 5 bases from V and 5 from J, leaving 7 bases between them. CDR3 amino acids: CASSPSHEQYF. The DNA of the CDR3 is TGTGCCAGCAGCCCCAGTCACGAGCAGTACTTC.

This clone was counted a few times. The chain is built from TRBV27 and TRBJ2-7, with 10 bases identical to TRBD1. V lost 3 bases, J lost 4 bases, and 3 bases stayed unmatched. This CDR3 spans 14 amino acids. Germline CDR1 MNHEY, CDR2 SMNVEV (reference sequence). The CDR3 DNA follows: TGTGCCAGCAGTTTCGGGACAGGGGTGTACGAGCAGTACTTC. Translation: CASSFGTGVYEQYF.

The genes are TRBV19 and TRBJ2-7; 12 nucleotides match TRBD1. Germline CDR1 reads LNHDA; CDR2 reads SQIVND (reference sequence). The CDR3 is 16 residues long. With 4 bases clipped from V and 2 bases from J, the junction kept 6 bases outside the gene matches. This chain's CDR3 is CASSKGTGGFTYEQYF. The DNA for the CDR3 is TGTGCCAGTAGTAAAGGGACAGGGGGCTTCACCTACGAGCAGTACTTC.

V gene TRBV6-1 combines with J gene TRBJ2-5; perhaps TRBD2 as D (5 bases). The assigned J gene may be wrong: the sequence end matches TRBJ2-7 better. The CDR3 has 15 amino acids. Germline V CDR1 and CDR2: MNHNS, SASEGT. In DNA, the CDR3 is TGTGCCAGCAGTGAAGCGTGGCTAGCCGTCCACGAGCAGTACTTC. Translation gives CASSEAWLAVHEQYF.

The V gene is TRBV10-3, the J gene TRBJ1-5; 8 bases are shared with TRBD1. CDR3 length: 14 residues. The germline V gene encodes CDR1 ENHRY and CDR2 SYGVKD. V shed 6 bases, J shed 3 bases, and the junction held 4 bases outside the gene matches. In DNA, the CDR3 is TGTGCCATCAGAGGACAGGGTTTCAATCAGCCCCAGCATTTT. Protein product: CAIRGQGFNQPQHF.

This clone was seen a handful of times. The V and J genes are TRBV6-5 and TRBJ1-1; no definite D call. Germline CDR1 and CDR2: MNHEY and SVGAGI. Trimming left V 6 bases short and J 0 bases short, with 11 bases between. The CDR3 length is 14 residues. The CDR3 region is CASSRANMNTEAFF. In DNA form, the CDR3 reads TGTGCCAGCAGCCGCGCGAATATGAACACTGAAGCTTTCTTT.

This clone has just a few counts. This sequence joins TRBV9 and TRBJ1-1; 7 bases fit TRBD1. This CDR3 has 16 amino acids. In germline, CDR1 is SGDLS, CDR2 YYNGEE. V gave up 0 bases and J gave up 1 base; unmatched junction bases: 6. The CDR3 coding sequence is TGTGCCAGCAGCGTAGGGCAGACAGGGCGGAACACTGAAGCTTTCTTT. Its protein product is CASSVGQTGRNTEAFF.

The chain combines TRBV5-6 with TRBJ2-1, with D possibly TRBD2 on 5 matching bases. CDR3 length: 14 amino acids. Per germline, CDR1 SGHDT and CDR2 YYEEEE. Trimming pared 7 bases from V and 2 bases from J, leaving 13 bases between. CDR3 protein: CASGGWGAYNEQFF. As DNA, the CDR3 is TGTGCCAGCGGTGGGTGGGGAGCCTACAATGAGCAGTTCTTC.

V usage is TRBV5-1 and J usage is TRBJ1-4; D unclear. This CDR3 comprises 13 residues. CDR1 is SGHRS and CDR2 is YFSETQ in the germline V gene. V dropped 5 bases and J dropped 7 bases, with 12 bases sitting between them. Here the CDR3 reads CASRNVTTEKLFF. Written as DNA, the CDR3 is TGCGCCAGCAGGAACGTGACAACTGAAAAACTGTTTTTT.

The CDR3 spells CASSLSPGNPYNEQFF. The CDR3 nucleotides are TGTGCCAGCAGCTTATCTCCCGGTAATCCCTACAATGAGCAGTTCTTC. The chain recombines TRBV7-7 with TRBJ2-1, with D uncertain. CDR3 size: 16 residues. Germline-derived CDR1 and CDR2 are SSHAT and FNYEAQ (reference sequence). Trimming stripped 2 bases from V and 2 bases from J, with 13 bases between.

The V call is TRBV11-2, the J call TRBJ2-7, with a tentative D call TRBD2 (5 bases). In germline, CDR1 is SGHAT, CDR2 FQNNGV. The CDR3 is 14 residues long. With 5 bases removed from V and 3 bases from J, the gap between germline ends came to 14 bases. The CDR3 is CASSPTGLSYEQYF. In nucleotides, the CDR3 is TGTGCCAGCAGCCCCACTGGACTCAGCTACGAGCAGTACTTC.

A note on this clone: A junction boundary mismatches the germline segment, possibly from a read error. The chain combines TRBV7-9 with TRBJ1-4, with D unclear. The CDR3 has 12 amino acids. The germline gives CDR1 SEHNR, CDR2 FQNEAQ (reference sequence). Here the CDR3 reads CSSSPTNEKLFF. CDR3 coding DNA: TGTTCCAGCAGTCCGACTAATGAAAAACTGTTTTTT. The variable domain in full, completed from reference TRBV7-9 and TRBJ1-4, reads DTGVSQNPRHKITKRGQNVTFRCDPISEHNRLYWYRQTLGQGPEFLTYFQNEAQLEKSRLLSDRFSAERPKGSFSTLEIQRTEQGDSAMYLCSSSPTNEKLFFGSGTQLSVL.

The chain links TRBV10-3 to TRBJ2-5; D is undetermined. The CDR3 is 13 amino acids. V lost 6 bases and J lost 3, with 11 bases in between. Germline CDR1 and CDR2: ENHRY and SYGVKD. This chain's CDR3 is CAISGPPKETQYF. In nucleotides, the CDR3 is TGTGCCATCAGCGGTCCGCCCAAAGAGACCCAGTACTTC.

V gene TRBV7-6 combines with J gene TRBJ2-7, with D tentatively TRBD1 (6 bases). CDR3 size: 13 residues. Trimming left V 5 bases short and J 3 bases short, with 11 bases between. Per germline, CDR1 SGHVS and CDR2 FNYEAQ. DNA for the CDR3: TGTGCCAGCAGCCAAACGGACAGCTACGAGCAGTACTTC. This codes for CASSQTDSYEQYF.

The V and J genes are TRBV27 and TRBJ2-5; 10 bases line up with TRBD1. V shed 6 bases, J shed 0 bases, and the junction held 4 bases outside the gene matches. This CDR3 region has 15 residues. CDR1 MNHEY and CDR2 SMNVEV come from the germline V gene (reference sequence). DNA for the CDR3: TGTGCCAGCAGCAGGACAGGGGGACACCAAGAGACCCAGTACTTC. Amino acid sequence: CASSRTGGHQETQYF.

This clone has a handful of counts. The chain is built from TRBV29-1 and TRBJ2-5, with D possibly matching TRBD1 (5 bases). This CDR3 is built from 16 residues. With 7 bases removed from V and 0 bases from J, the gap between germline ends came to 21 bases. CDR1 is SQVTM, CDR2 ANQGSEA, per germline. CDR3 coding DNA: TGCAGCGCCACAAACTGGGGCGGATGGAACCAAGAGACCCAGTACTTC. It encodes CSATNWGGWNQETQYF.

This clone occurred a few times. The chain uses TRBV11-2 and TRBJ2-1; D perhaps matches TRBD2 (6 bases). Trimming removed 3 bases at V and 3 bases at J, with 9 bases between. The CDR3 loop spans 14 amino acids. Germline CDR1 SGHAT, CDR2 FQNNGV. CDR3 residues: CASSLNGGYNEQFF. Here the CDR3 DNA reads TGTGCCAGCAGCTTGAACGGGGGCTACAATGAGCAGTTCTTC.

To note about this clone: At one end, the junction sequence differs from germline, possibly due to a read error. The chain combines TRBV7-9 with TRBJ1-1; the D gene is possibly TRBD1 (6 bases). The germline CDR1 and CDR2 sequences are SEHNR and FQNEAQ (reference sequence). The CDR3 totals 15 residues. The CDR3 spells CSSSLESHTGTEAFF. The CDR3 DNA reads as TGTTCCAGCAGCTTAGAGTCCCACACAGGGACTGAAGCTTTCTTT. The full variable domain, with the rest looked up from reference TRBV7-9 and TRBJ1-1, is DTGVSQNPRHKITKRGQNVTFRCDPISEHNRLYWYRQTLGQGPEFLTYFQNEAQLEKSRLLSDRFSAERPKGSFSTLEIQRTEQGDSAMYLCSSSLESHTGTEAFFGQGTRLTVV.

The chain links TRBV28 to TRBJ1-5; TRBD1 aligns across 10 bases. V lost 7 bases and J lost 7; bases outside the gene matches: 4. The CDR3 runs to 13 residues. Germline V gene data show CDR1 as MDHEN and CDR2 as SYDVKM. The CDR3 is CASTWTGGQPQHF. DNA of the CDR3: TGTGCCAGCACCTGGACAGGGGGACAGCCCCAGCATTTT.